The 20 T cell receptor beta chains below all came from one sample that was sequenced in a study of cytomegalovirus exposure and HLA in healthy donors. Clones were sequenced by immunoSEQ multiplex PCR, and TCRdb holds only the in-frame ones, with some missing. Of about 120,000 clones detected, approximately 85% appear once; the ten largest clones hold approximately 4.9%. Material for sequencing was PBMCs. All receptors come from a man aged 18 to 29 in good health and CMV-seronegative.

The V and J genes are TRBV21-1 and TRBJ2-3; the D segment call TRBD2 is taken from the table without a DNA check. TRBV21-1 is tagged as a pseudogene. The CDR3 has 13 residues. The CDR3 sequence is CASSRRGSDTQYF. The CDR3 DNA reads TGTGCCAGCAGCCGGAGAGGGTCCGATACGCAGTATTTT.

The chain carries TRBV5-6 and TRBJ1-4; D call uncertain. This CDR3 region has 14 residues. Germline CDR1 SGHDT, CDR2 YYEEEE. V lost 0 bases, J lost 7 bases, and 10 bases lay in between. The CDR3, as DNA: TGTGCCAGCAGCTTGGACGGGAAAGGTGAAAAACTGTTTTTT. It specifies CASSLDGKGEKLFF. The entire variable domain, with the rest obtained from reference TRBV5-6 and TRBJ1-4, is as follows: DAGVTQSPTHLIKTRGQQVTLRCSPKSGHDTVSWYQQALGQGPQFIFQYYEEEERQRGNFPDRFSGHQFPNYSSELNVNALLLGDSALYLCASSLDGKGEKLFFGSGTQLSVL.

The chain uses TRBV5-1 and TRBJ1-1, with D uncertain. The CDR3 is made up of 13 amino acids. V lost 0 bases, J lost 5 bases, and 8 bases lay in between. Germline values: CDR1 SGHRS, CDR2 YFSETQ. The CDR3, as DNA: TGCGCCAGCAGCTTGGTCGGGTTAACTGAAGCTTTCTTT. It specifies CASSLVGLTEAFF. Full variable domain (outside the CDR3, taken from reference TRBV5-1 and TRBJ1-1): KAGVTQTPRYLIKTRGQQVTLSCSPISGHRSVSWYQQTPGQGLQFLFEYFSETQRNKGNFPGRFSGRQFSNSRSEMNVSTLELGDSALYLCASSLVGLTEAFFGQGTRLTVV.

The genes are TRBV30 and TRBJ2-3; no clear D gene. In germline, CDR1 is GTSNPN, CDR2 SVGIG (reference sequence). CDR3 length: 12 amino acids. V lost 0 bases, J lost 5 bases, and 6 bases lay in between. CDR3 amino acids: CAWSVSVDTQYF. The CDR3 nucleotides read TGTGCCTGGAGTGTATCAGTAGATACGCAGTATTTT.

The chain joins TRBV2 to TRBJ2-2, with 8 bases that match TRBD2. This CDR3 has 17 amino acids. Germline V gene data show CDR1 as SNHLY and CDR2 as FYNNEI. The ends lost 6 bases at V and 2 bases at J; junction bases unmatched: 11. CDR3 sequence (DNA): TGTGCCAGCAGCGGTCCTAGCGGGCCTTTTAACACCGGGGAGCTGTTTTTT. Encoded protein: CASSGPSGPFNTGELFF.

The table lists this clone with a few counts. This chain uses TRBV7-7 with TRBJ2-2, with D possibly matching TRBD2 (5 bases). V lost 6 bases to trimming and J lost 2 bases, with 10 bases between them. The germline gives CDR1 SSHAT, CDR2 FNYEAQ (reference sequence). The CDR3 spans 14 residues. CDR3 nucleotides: TGTGCCAGCAGACCGGGAAGTAACACCGGGGAGCTGTTTTTT. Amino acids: CASRPGSNTGELFF.

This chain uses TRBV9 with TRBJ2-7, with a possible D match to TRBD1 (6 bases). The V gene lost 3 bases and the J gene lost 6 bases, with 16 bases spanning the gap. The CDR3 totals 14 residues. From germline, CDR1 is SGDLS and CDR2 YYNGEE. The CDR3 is CASSALDGRGEQYF. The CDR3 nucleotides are TGTGCCAGCAGCGCCTTAGATGGCAGGGGCGAGCAGTACTTC.

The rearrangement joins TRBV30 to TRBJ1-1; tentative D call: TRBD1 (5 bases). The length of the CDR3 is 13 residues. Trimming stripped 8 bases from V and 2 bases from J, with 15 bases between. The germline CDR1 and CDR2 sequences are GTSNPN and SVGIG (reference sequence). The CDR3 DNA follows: TGTGCCGGAGAACGGGGGGGAAACACTGAAGCTTTCTTT. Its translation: CAGERGGNTEAFF.

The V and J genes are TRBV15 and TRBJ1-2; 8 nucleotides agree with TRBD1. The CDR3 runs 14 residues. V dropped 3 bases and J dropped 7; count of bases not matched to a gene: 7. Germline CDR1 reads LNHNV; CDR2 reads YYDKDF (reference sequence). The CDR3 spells CATSRRSGGGGYTF. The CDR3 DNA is TGTGCCACCAGCAGGAGATCAGGGGGCGGTGGCTACACCTTC.

The CDR3 protein is CSVAGTGFDTQYF. CDR3 DNA sequence: TGCAGCGTTGCGGGGACAGGGTTCGATACGCAGTATTTT. The genes are TRBV29-1 and TRBJ2-3, with 9 bases lining up with TRBD1. There are 13 residues in the CDR3. Trimming cost V 4 bases and J 6 bases; bases outside gene matches: 5. Germline V CDR1 and CDR2: SQVTM, ANQGSEA.

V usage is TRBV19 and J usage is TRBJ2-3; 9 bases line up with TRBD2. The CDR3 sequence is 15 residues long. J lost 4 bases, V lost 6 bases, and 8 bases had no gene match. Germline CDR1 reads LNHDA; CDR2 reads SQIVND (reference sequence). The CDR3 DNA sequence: TGTGCCAGTAGGATGAGCGGGGGGTATTCAGATACGCAGTATTTT. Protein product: CASRMSGGYSDTQYF.

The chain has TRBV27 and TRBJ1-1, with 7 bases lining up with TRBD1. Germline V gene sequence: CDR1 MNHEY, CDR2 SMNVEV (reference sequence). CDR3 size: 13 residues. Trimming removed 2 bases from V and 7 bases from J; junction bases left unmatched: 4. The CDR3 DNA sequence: TGTGCCAGCAGTTTACGCCAGGGGGGTGAAGCTTTCTTT. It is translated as CASSLRQGGEAFF.

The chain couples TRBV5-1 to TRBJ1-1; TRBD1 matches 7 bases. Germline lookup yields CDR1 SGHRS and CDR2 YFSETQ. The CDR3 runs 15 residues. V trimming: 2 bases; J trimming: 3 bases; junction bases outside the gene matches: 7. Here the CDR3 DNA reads TGCGCCAGCAGCTTAACGGCAGGGGGGTACACTGAAGCTTTCTTT. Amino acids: CASSLTAGGYTEAFF.

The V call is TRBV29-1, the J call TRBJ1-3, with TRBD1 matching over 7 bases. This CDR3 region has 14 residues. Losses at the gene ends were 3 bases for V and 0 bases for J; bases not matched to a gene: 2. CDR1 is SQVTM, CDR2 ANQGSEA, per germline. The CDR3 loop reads CSVEDRSSGNTIYF. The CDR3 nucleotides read TGCAGCGTTGAGGACAGGAGCTCTGGAAACACCATATATTTT. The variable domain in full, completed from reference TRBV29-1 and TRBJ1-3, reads SAVISQKPSRDICQRGTSLTIQCQVDSQVTMMFWYRQQPGQSLTLIATANQGSEATYESGFVIDKFPISRPNLTFSTLTVSNMSPEDSSIYLCSVEDRSSGNTIYFGEGSWLTVV.

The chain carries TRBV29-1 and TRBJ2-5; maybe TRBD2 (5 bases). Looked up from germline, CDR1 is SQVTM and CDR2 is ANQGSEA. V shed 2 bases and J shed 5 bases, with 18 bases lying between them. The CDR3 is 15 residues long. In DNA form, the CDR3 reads TGCAGCGTTGAAAGCCTAGCTCTGACTTCGGAGACCCAGTACTTC. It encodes CSVESLALTSETQYF.

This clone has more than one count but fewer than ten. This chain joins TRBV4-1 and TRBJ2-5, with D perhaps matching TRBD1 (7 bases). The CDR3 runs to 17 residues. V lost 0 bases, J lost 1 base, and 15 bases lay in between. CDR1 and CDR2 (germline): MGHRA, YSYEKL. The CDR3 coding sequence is TGCGCCAGCAGCCAAGATGCGGGACAGAACCCCCAAGAGACCCAGTACTTC. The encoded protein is CASSQDAGQNPQETQYF.

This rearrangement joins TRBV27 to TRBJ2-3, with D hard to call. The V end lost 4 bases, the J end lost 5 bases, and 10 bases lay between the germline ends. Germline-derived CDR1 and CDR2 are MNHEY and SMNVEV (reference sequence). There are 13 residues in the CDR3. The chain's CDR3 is CASSSAAIDTQYF. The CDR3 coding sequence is TGTGCCAGCAGTTCGGCGGCCATAGATACGCAGTATTTT.

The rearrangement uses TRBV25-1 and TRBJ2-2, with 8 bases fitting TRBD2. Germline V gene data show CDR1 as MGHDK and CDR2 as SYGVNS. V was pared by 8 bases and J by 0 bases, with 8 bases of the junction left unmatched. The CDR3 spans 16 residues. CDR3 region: CASSKRGRANTGELFF. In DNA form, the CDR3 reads TGTGCCAGCTCGAAGCGGGGGAGAGCGAACACCGGGGAGCTGTTTTTT.

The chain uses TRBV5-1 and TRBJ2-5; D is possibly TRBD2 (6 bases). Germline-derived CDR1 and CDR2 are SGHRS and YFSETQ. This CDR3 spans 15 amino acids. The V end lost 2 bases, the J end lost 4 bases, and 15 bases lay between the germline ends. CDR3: CASSLGGEQLETQYF. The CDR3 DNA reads TGCGCCAGCAGCTTAGGCGGGGAACAGCTAGAGACCCAGTACTTC.

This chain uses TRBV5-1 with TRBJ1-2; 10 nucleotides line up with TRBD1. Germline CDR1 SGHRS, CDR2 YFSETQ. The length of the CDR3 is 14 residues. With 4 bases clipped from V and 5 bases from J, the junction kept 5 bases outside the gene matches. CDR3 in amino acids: CASSPPGQGYGYTF. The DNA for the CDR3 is TGCGCCAGCAGCCCACCGGGACAGGGGTATGGCTACACCTTC.